The 25 T cell receptor beta chains in this list originate from one sample, sequenced in a study of T cell responses to AZD1222 COVID-19 vaccine. Libraries were prepared by immunoSEQ multiplex PCR; TCRdb keeps only in-frame clonotypes and omits some of them. The sample shows more than 110,000 clones, 92% of them seen only once. The sequenced sample was peripheral blood, obtained 28 days after the second AZD1222 dose. These receptors were taken from an adult who received the AZD1222 COVID-19 vaccine.

V usage is TRBV3-1 (or the pseudogene TRBV3-2) and J usage is TRBJ1-2; the D is unclear. Germline loops: CDR1 LGHDT, CDR2 YNNKEL (reference sequence). The CDR3 extends over 15 amino acids. V was trimmed by 1 base and J by 6 bases, leaving 15 bases between them. As DNA, the CDR3 is TGTGCCAGCAGCCAAGCCTTCCCCCCACGGGATGGCTACACCTTC. Translated: CASSQAFPPRDGYTF.

The chain links TRBV13 to TRBJ1-2, with D perhaps TRBD1 (5 bases). This CDR3 comprises 14 residues. V lost 5 bases and J 4 bases, leaving 14 bases between the germline ends. CDR1 and CDR2 (germline): PRHDT, FYEKMQ (reference sequence). The CDR3 DNA is TGTGCCAGCAGCCTAGAGCAGGACACCTATGGCTACACCTTC. It translates to CASSLEQDTYGYTF. Full variable domain (rest looked up from reference TRBV13 and TRBJ1-2): AAGVIQSPRHLIKEKRETATLKCYPIPRHDTVYWYQQGPGQDPQFLISFYEKMQSDKGSIPDRFSAQQFSDYHSELNMSSLELGDSALYFCASSLEQDTYGYTFGSGTRLTVV.

This rearrangement joins TRBV19 to TRBJ1-4, with 7 bases identical to TRBD1. V gave up 2 bases and J gave up 7 bases; unmatched junction bases: 7. CDR1 LNHDA and CDR2 SQIVND come from the germline V gene (reference sequence). This CDR3 is built from 15 residues. In nucleotides, the CDR3 is TGTGCCAGTAGTATATCACAGGGGCAGAGTGAAAAACTGTTTTTT. This codes for CASSISQGQSEKLFF.

This chain connects TRBV28 to TRBJ2-1; D ambiguous. Trimming removed 7 bases at V and 10 bases at J, with 14 bases between. This CDR3 contains 12 residues. Germline V gene data show CDR1 as MDHEN and CDR2 as SYDVKM. The CDR3 DNA sequence: TGTGCCAGCACCCAAACCTGGTTGGAGCAGTTCTTC. Protein product: CASTQTWLEQFF.

V and J are TRBV28 and TRBJ2-3; D unresolved. The CDR3 has 16 residues. The germline V gene encodes CDR1 MDHEN and CDR2 SYDVKM. Trimming shortened V by 3 bases and J by 1 base, and 14 bases separated the two germline ends. The CDR3 DNA reads as TGTGCCAGCAGTTTCTCTCGACGGGCGGGCACAGATACGCAGTATTTT. Protein sequence: CASSFSRRAGTDTQYF. Together with reference TRBV28 and TRBJ2-3, the CDR3 gives the full variable domain: DVKVTQSSRYLVKRTGEKVFLECVQDMDHENMFWYRQDPGLGLRLIYFSYDVKMKEKGDIPEGYSVSREKKERFSLILESASTNQTSMYLCASSFSRRAGTDTQYFGPGTRLTVL.

V usage is TRBV9 and J usage is TRBJ1-5, with 8 bases fitting TRBD1. The length of the CDR3 is 15 residues. The germline CDR1 and CDR2 sequences are SGDLS and YYNGEE. V shed 0 bases, J shed 8 bases, and the junction held 7 bases outside the gene matches. CDR3 sequence reads: CASSVGGRGQEPQHF. Written as DNA, the CDR3 is TGTGCCAGCAGCGTAGGAGGCAGGGGGCAGGAGCCCCAGCATTTT.

The J gene is TRBJ1-2, the V gene TRBV28; D gene unclear. This CDR3 comprises 16 residues. Trimming pared 2 bases from V and 3 bases from J, leaving 16 bases between. Germline loops: CDR1 MDHEN, CDR2 SYDVKM. The CDR3 region has the DNA TGTGCCAGCAGTTTAATGGGAGATCGGGCGGACTATGGCTACACCTTC. Translated, it gives CASSLMGDRADYGYTF.

The V call is TRBV6-5, the J call TRBJ1-2, with D possibly TRBD1 on 6 matching bases. Per the germline V gene, CDR1 is MNHEY and CDR2 is SVGAGI. The CDR3 is 14 residues long. V dropped 5 bases and J dropped 7 bases, with 17 bases sitting between them. CDR3 amino acids: CASSTGAPPLGYTF. DNA for the CDR3: TGTGCCAGCAGTACGGGGGCGCCCCCGCTTGGCTACACCTTC.

CDR3 sequence reads: CASSPDPNSFQPQHF. The CDR3 DNA is TGTGCCAGCAGCCCTGACCCGAACTCCTTTCAGCCCCAGCATTTT. The chain employs TRBV5-5 and TRBJ1-5; no clear D. Trimming shortened V by 4 bases and J by 6 bases, and 17 bases separated the two germline ends. Germline CDR1 is SGHKS and CDR2 is YYEKEE (reference sequence). The CDR3 length is 15 residues.

This rearrangement joins TRBV29-1 to TRBJ2-5; unclear D gene. This CDR3 spans 14 amino acids. Germline CDR1 is SQVTM and CDR2 is ANQGSEA. With 3 bases removed from V and 4 bases from J, the gap between germline ends came to 15 bases. Here the CDR3 reads CSVEPQRIGETQYF. In DNA, the CDR3 is TGCAGCGTTGAGCCCCAGAGGATTGGAGAGACCCAGTACTTC.

This rearrangement joins TRBV28 to TRBJ2-7, with 9 bases aligning to TRBD1. CDR1 is MDHEN, CDR2 SYDVKM, per germline. J was trimmed by 3 bases and V by 7 bases; bases with no gene match: 7. The CDR3 contains 14 residues. The chain's CDR3 is CASTLDRGDYEQYF. CDR3 coding DNA: TGTGCCAGCACCCTCGACAGGGGGGACTACGAGCAGTACTTC.

V gene TRBV28 combines with J gene TRBJ2-2, with D perhaps TRBD2 (5 bases). Germline CDR1 and CDR2: MDHEN and SYDVKM. The length of the CDR3 is 13 residues. The V end lost 2 bases, the J end lost 6 bases, and 7 bases lay between the germline ends. The chain's CDR3 is CASSLRRAGELFF. As DNA, the CDR3 is TGTGCCAGCAGTTTACGGCGGGCCGGGGAGCTGTTTTTT. Full variable domain (remainder filled in from reference TRBV28 and TRBJ2-2): DVKVTQSSRYLVKRTGEKVFLECVQDMDHENMFWYRQDPGLGLRLIYFSYDVKMKEKGDIPEGYSVSREKKERFSLILESASTNQTSMYLCASSLRRAGELFFGEGSRLTVL.

The genes are TRBV5-1 and TRBJ1-6, with a tentative D call TRBD1 (6 bases). V was pared by 2 bases and J by 1 base, with 10 bases between. CDR3 length equals 16 residues. Germline CDR1 reads SGHRS; CDR2 reads YFSETQ. Here the CDR3 reads CASSLQGGSYNSPLHF. Here the CDR3 DNA reads TGCGCCAGCAGCTTACAGGGAGGGTCCTATAATTCACCCCTCCACTTT. Full variable domain (rest looked up from reference TRBV5-1 and TRBJ1-6): KAGVTQTPRYLIKTRGQQVTLSCSPISGHRSVSWYQQTPGQGLQFLFEYFSETQRNKGNFPGRFSGRQFSNSRSEMNVSTLELGDSALYLCASSLQGGSYNSPLHFGNGTRLTVT.

The V call is TRBV5-1, the J call TRBJ1-1, with TRBD1 matching 7 bases. Germline V lookup: CDR1 SGHRS, CDR2 YFSETQ. The CDR3 is 13 residues long. The V gene end was trimmed by 4 bases and the J gene end by 4 bases; junction bases not matched to a gene: 4. The CDR3 region has the DNA TGCGCCAGCAGCCGGGACAGAGGCACTGAAGCTTTCTTT. It specifies CASSRDRGTEAFF.

The chain joins TRBV18 to TRBJ1-2; D not resolved. This CDR3 spans 14 amino acids. Trimming took 1 base from V and 2 from J, leaving 8 bases between them. The germline CDR1 and CDR2 sequences are KGHSH and LQKENI. CDR3: CASSPRPANYGYTF. CDR3 coding DNA: TGTGCCAGCTCACCACGACCGGCGAACTATGGCTACACCTTC. The full variable domain, rest sourced from reference TRBV18 and TRBJ1-2, is NAGVMQNPRHLVRRRGQEARLRCSPMKGHSHVYWYRQLPEEGLKFMVYLQKENIIDESGMPKERFSAEFPKEGPSILRIQQVVRGDSAAYFCASSPRPANYGYTFGSGTRLTVV.

Here the CDR3 DNA reads TGTGCCAGCAGCTCCTCCGGGACAGGGTACGGAGAAAAACTGTTTTTT. Its protein product is CASSSSGTGYGEKLFF. The chain joins TRBV7-9 to TRBJ1-4; 9 bases agree with TRBD1. Germline V gives CDR1 SEHNR, CDR2 FQNEAQ (reference sequence). Unmatched junction bases numbered 11, after V lost 4 bases and J lost 8 bases. The CDR3 is made up of 16 amino acids.

The gene calls are TRBV9 and TRBJ1-2; D is undetermined. This CDR3 spans 15 amino acids. Trimming removed 4 bases from V and 6 bases from J, with 19 bases in between. Germline V gene data show CDR1 as SGDLS and CDR2 as YYNGEE. The DNA of the CDR3 is TGTGCCAGCAGCCCTGGCGGGCAATCGAGGGATGGCTACACCTTC. Residues: CASSPGGQSRDGYTF.

The chain couples TRBV6-1 to TRBJ1-1; D unclear. This CDR3 has 12 residues. Trimming removed 2 bases from V and 3 bases from J, with 4 bases in between. The germline V gene encodes CDR1 MNHNS and CDR2 SASEGT. The CDR3 loop reads CASSETHTEAFF. CDR3 DNA sequence: TGTGCCAGCAGTGAAACCCACACTGAAGCTTTCTTT.

This chain joins TRBV6-5 and TRBJ2-2; no firm D call. Between the trimmed V and J ends, which lost 6 bases and 5 bases, there was a span of 13 bases. In germline, CDR1 is MNHEY, CDR2 SVGAGI. The CDR3 loop spans 14 amino acids. The chain's CDR3 is CASSASLETGELFF. CDR3 DNA: TGTGCCAGCAGCGCCTCCCTAGAAACCGGGGAGCTGTTTTTT.

This rearrangement joins TRBV5-1 to TRBJ1-2, with TRBD1 as a possible D gene (6 bases). Trimming cost V 3 bases and J 3 bases, with 9 bases left between them. Germline loops: CDR1 SGHRS, CDR2 YFSETQ. The CDR3 has 13 residues. This chain's CDR3 is CASSSGVDYGYTF. For the CDR3, the DNA is TGCGCCAGCAGCTCAGGGGTAGACTATGGCTACACCTTC.

This clone has just a few counts. This chain connects TRBV19 to TRBJ1-5, with unresolved D. The CDR3 is 13 residues long. Trimming left V 5 bases short and J 4 bases short, with 9 bases between. Germline V lookup: CDR1 LNHDA, CDR2 SQIVND (reference sequence). The DNA of the CDR3 is TGTGCCAGTAGTTATCCTCCGAATCAGCCCCAGCATTTT. Its translation is CASSYPPNQPQHF.

The CDR3 sequence is CASSFPFGTGVRYNEQFF. Here the CDR3 DNA reads TGTGCCAGCAGCTTCCCCTTCGGGACAGGGGTGAGGTACAATGAGCAGTTCTTC. The rearrangement uses TRBV7-9 and TRBJ2-1, with 10 nucleotides matching TRBD1. The V gene's germline CDR1 is SEHNR and CDR2 FQNEAQ (reference sequence). After removal of 3 bases from V and 4 bases from J, the junction contained 12 bases not matched to a gene. There are 18 residues in the CDR3.

This chain connects TRBV4-3 to TRBJ2-7, with TRBD2 matching 7 bases. V dropped 2 bases and J dropped 5; count of bases not matched to a gene: 3. The CDR3 has 13 amino acids. The germline V gene encodes CDR1 LGHNA and CDR2 YSLEER. The CDR3 protein is CASSQREGDEQYF. The CDR3 DNA sequence: TGCGCCAGCAGCCAAAGGGAGGGAGACGAGCAGTACTTC.

The chain is built from TRBV5-5 and TRBJ1-2; D is unresolved. Trimming took off 0 bases at V and 4 bases at J, with 4 bases between the two ends. The CDR3 is made up of 12 amino acids. The germline V gene has CDR1 SGHKS and CDR2 YYEKEE (reference sequence). CDR3 bases: TGTGCCAGCAGCTTGGGACCCTATGGCTACACCTTC. Translating it yields CASSLGPYGYTF.

The chain recombines TRBV7-3 with TRBJ2-7, with D perhaps matching TRBD2 (5 bases). The germline CDR1 and CDR2 sequences are SGHTA and FQGTGA. CDR3 size: 12 residues. Trimming pared 5 bases from V and 4 bases from J, leaving 9 bases between. The CDR3 DNA sequence: TGTGCCAGCAGCCTTACTAGGTACGAGCAGTACTTC. Its protein product is CASSLTRYEQYF.